Each of the 27 T cell receptor beta chains below was sequenced from the same sample in a study of T cells in Graves' hyperthyroidism and ophthalmopathy (dated by TCRdb to between 2019 and 2020). Receptor libraries were prepared by multiplex PCR. The sequencer was an Illumina HiSeq 2000. Amplification of TCR beta CDR3 regions was carried out from RNA transcripts. For the first round of RT-PCR on the TCR CDR3, the HTBI primer set was used together with the Qiagen OneStep RT-PCR kit. TCRdb cleaned the public reads at Q25 with fastp, built clones with MiXCR and kept in-frame beta chains. Every distinct CDR3 protein forms one entry, paired with its most common genes and DNA. A total of nearly 250,000 distinct CDR3 sequences appear in this sample, almost 25% of them only once. The ten most abundant clones make up around 40% of the sample. Sequenced material: blood. These receptors all come from a woman aged 40 to 49 with Graves' ophthalmopathy.

The table lists this clonotype with many counts. The junction departs from the called germline gene at one end, perhaps through a read error. The chain employs TRBV24-1 and TRBJ2-2; 9 bases map to TRBD2. Germline V lookup: CDR1 KGHDR, CDR2 SFDVKD. This CDR3 is 18 amino acids long. CDR3 region: CATSDPTLAGADTGDLFF. CDR3 nucleotides: TGTGCCACCAGTGACCCTACCTTAGCGGGAGCGGACACCGGGGACCTGTTTTTT.

In this sample, this clonotype turned up once. The chain is built from TRBV20-1 and TRBJ2-7; 14 bases fit TRBD2. The CDR3 extends over 16 amino acids. V was clipped by 1 base and J by 4 bases; unmatched bases: 6. From germline, CDR1 is DFQATT and CDR2 SNEGSKA (reference sequence). CDR3 DNA: TGCAGTGCTAGAGCGGGGACTAGCGGGAGTGGATACGAGCAGTACTTC. Translation: CSARAGTSGSGYEQYF.

The V call is TRBV6-4, the J call TRBJ1-2; no clear D gene. The CDR3 is made up of 15 amino acids. Trimming pared 0 bases from V and 4 bases from J, leaving 12 bases between. Per germline, CDR1 MRHNA and CDR2 SNTAGT. This CDR3 reads CASSDSETECYGYTF. The CDR3 coding sequence is TGTGCCAGCAGTGACTCCGAGACGGAGTGCTATGGCTACACCTTC.

At least ten counts were recorded for this clonotype. V usage is TRBV28 and J usage is TRBJ2-7; no definite D call. The CDR3 runs 11 residues. Trimming took off 6 bases at V and 3 bases at J, with 6 bases between the two ends. Germline CDR1 and CDR2: MDHEN and SYDVKM. CDR3 residues: CASRWNYEQYF. The CDR3 nucleotides are TGTGCCAGCAGATGGAACTACGAGCAGTACTTC.

This clonotype was seen many times. This rearrangement joins TRBV2 to TRBJ2-1, with 14 nucleotides matching TRBD2. V gave up 6 bases and J gave up 11 bases; unmatched junction bases: 12. The V gene's germline CDR1 is SNHLY and CDR2 FYNNEI. The CDR3 is made up of 16 amino acids. The CDR3 DNA reads TGTGCCAGCAGGAGGCCTGGGACTAGCGGGAGTCGGAAGCAGTTCTTC. Amino acid sequence: CASRRPGTSGSRKQFF.

This clonotype came up many times. The rearrangement joins TRBV28 to TRBJ1-1, with D tentatively TRBD1 (5 bases). With 4 bases removed from V and 1 base from J, the gap between germline ends came to 16 bases. The CDR3 has 16 amino acids. Germline CDR1 is MDHEN and CDR2 is SYDVKM. CDR3 DNA: TGTGCCAGCAGTTCCCTCCGACAGACCCAGAACACTGAAGCTTTCTTT. This codes for CASSSLRQTQNTEAFF.

The genes are TRBV28 and TRBJ2-5; 8 bases fit TRBD2. The length of the CDR3 is 16 residues. Per germline, CDR1 MDHEN and CDR2 SYDVKM. Trimming took 5 bases from V and 0 from J; bases not matched to a gene: 8. The CDR3: CASSRRRLANQETQYF. As DNA, the CDR3 is TGTGCCAGCAGTAGACGAAGACTAGCGAACCAAGAGACCCAGTACTTC.

The V call is TRBV27, the J call TRBJ2-7, with D uncertain. V lost 4 bases to trimming and J lost 3 bases, with 10 bases between them. The V gene's germline CDR1 is MNHEY and CDR2 SMNVEV (reference sequence). The CDR3 extends over 13 amino acids. The CDR3 reads CASSSLQSYEQYF. CDR3 nucleotide sequence: TGTGCCAGCAGTTCGTTACAGAGCTACGAGCAGTACTTC.

This clonotype was found many times. The V gene is TRBV4-2, the J gene TRBJ2-5; perhaps TRBD2 as D (6 bases). This CDR3 is built from 14 residues. Germline CDR1 and CDR2: LGHNA and YNFKEQ. V was cut by 4 bases and J by 1 base, with 10 bases left in between. The CDR3 region is CASSPERVQETQYF. The CDR3 nucleotides are TGTGCCAGCAGCCCCGAGCGGGTCCAAGAGACCCAGTACTTC.

In its sample, this clonotype was seen many times. V usage is TRBV2 and J usage is TRBJ2-2; 10 positions agree with TRBD1. CDR3 length: 14 amino acids. Germline assignment: CDR1 SNHLY and CDR2 FYNNEI. V was clipped by 6 bases and J by 4 bases; unmatched bases: 2. This CDR3 reads CASRGTGVTGELFF. The CDR3 coding sequence is TGTGCCAGCAGGGGGACAGGGGTCACCGGGGAGCTGTTTTTT.

This clonotype has at least ten counts. The gene calls are TRBV5-1 and TRBJ1-1, with 9 nucleotides matching TRBD1. There are 14 residues in the CDR3. The ends lost 4 bases at V and 4 bases at J; junction bases unmatched: 5. Germline CDR1 is SGHRS and CDR2 is YFSETQ. CDR3 loop: CASSRGQGATEAFF. CDR3 bases: TGCGCCAGCAGCCGGGGACAGGGAGCCACTGAAGCTTTCTTT.

In this sample, this clonotype turned up once. The chain joins TRBV20-1 to TRBJ1-5, with 7 bases fitting TRBD1. The CDR3 spans 17 residues. The germline CDR1 and CDR2 sequences are DFQATT and SNEGSKA (reference sequence). Trimming took 4 bases from V and 5 from J; bases not matched to a gene: 17. The CDR3 nucleotides read TGCAGTGCTAACGCCCCACTAATTTACAGGGGACATCAGCCCCAGCATTTT. Translation: CSANAPLIYRGHQPQHF.

This clonotype has a count of ten or more. The V call is TRBV28, the J call TRBJ2-7; D remains ambiguous. Germline assignment: CDR1 MDHEN and CDR2 SYDVKM. The CDR3 contains 14 residues. V was pared by 3 bases and J by 5 bases, with 14 bases between. The CDR3 DNA reads TGTGCCAGCAGTTTCCCCCTCTCCCGGGACGAGCAGTACTTC. Protein sequence: CASSFPLSRDEQYF.

In its sample, this clonotype was seen many times. This may stem from a read error, because a much larger clone lies one nucleotide away. Likely a read error: the CDR3 ends without its conserved phenylalanine or tryptophan. The gene calls are TRBV6-2 or TRBV6-3 and TRBJ2-2; D may be TRBD1 or TRBD2 (5 bases each). Germline loops: CDR1 MNHEY, CDR2 SVGEGT. The ends were cut back, 4 bases at V and 5 bases at J, with 23 bases in the middle. The CDR3 covers 18 residues. Here the CDR3 DNA reads TGTGCCAGCAGTTTCCGGGACCGCGCCTTGTTGGTAACCGGGGAGCTGTTTCTT. This translates into CASSFRDRALLVTGELFL.

This clonotype appeared a few times. The rearrangement joins TRBV5-1 to TRBJ2-5, with 8 bases aligning to TRBD1. CDR1 and CDR2 from the germline V gene are SGHRS and YFSETQ. Unmatched junction bases numbered 14, after V lost 3 bases and J lost 4 bases. The CDR3 has 17 amino acids. For the CDR3, the DNA is TGCGCCAGCAGCTCGACCGGATCACAGGGGGTTGGAGAGACCCAGTACTTC. Protein: CASSSTGSQGVGETQYF.

This chain uses TRBV12-3 or TRBV12-4 with TRBJ2-5, with TRBD1 matching 9 bases. The trim removed 5 bases at V and 3 bases at J, leaving 7 bases unmatched. This CDR3 region has 15 residues. The DNA for the CDR3 is TGTGCCAGCAGTATGACAGGGGGAGGTGAAGAGACCCAGTACTTC. This codes for CASSMTGGGEETQYF.

Points on this clonotype: Because it lacks the conserved phenylalanine or tryptophan at the end, this CDR3 is likely a read error. The V call is TRBV12-3 or TRBV12-4, the J call TRBJ1-1; D is uncertain. V lost 9 bases to trimming and J lost 5 bases, with 13 bases between them. This CDR3 is 12 amino acids long. The CDR3: CASTPGRTEAFL. The CDR3 bases are TGTGCCAGTACCCCCGGCAGAACTGAAGCTTTCCTT.

This clonotype was detected many times. A read error may explain this, as a much larger clone is one base away. V gene TRBV28 combines with J gene TRBJ1-1; D not certain. Trimming shortened V by 2 bases and J by 0 bases, and 16 bases separated the two germline ends. CDR1 and CDR2 from the germline V gene are MDHEN and SYDVKM. The CDR3 has 17 amino acids. CDR3 protein: CASSLVGRPEMNTEAFF. In nucleotides, the CDR3 is TGTGCCAGCAGTTTAGTGGGCAGGCCCGAAATGAACACTGAAGCTTTCTTT. Complete variable domain (other parts from reference TRBV28 and TRBJ1-1): DVKVTQSSRYLVKRTGEKVFLECVQDMDHENMFWYRQDPGLGLRLIYFSYDVKMKEKGDIPEGYSVSREKKERFSLILESASTNQTSMYLCASSLVGRPEMNTEAFFGQGTRLTVV.

This clonotype was seen more than once but under ten times. The V call is TRBV18, the J call TRBJ2-7, with 7 bases matching TRBD1. J lost 1 base, V lost 3 bases, and 15 bases had no gene match. CDR1 and CDR2 (germline): KGHSH, LQKENI. The CDR3 has 18 residues. CDR3 in amino acids: CASSPFGQGDWGSYEQYF. DNA for the CDR3: TGTGCCAGCTCACCGTTCGGCCAGGGGGATTGGGGATCCTACGAGCAGTACTTC. Looking up the rest from reference TRBV18 and TRBJ2-7 gives the full variable domain: NAGVMQNPRHLVRRRGQEARLRCSPMKGHSHVYWYRQLPEEGLKFMVYLQKENIIDESGMPKERFSAEFPKEGPSILRIQQVVRGDSAAYFCASSPFGQGDWGSYEQYFGPGTRLTVT.

This clonotype was seen ten or more times. The V call is TRBV10-3, the J call TRBJ1-1; D remains ambiguous. The germline CDR1 and CDR2 sequences are ENHRY and SYGVKD. The V end lost 0 bases, the J end lost 11 bases, and 16 bases lay between the germline ends. The CDR3 has 14 amino acids. Here the CDR3 reads CAISESKSPERAFF. CDR3 bases: TGTGCCATCAGTGAGTCGAAGTCACCGGAGCGGGCTTTCTTT.

This sequence joins TRBV6-5 and TRBJ2-7, with D unclear. V lost 0 bases and J 7 bases, leaving 10 bases between the germline ends. The CDR3 is made up of 13 amino acids. Germline assignment: CDR1 MNHEY and CDR2 SVGAGI. The CDR3 DNA is TGTGCCAGCAGTTACTCCCGGGCACGGGAGCAGTACTTC. It encodes CASSYSRAREQYF.

This sequence joins TRBV6-1 and TRBJ2-5; either TRBD1 or TRBD2 may supply D (5 bases each). V was pared by 5 bases and J by 2 bases, with 12 bases between. Germline CDR1 and CDR2: MNHNS and SASEGT. The CDR3 runs to 14 residues. CDR3 nucleotides: TGTGCCAGCAGTACGGGACGTCAGCAAGAGACCCAGTACTTC. It yields the protein CASSTGRQQETQYF.

There are many counts of this clonotype. The rearrangement joins TRBV7-2 to TRBJ2-7; D is possibly TRBD2 (5 bases). V lost 3 bases, J lost 6 bases, and 9 bases lay in between. Germline CDR1 and CDR2: SGHTA and FQGNSA. This CDR3 region has 12 residues. This CDR3 reads CASSFLASEQYF. The DNA for the CDR3 is TGTGCCAGCAGCTTTCTAGCTTCCGAGCAGTACTTC.

The chain has TRBV6-2 or TRBV6-3 and TRBJ2-7; TRBD2 agrees at 10 bases. V lost 2 bases and J lost 3; bases outside the gene matches: 13. Germline V CDR1 and CDR2: MNHEY, SVGEGT. The CDR3 is 18 residues long. The CDR3 loop reads CASSYRILAGLGHYEQYF. The CDR3 nucleotides read TGTGCCAGCAGTTACCGTATACTAGCGGGACTAGGGCACTACGAGCAGTACTTC.

This clonotype has at least ten counts. The V and J genes are TRBV24-1 and TRBJ2-3; D possibly corresponds to TRBD2 (6 bases). There are 13 residues in the CDR3. Trimming left V 10 bases short and J 4 bases short, with 14 bases between. Germline V gene data show CDR1 as KGHDR and CDR2 as SFDVKD. The DNA of the CDR3 is TGTGCCACATCCTCGGGGGTTCCAGATACGCAGTATTTT. Translation gives CATSSGVPDTQYF.

Ten or more counts support this clonotype. V is TRBV6-1 and J is TRBJ1-5, with D hard to call. Germline lookup yields CDR1 MNHNS and CDR2 SASEGT. Trimming took 2 bases from V and 0 from J, leaving 11 bases between them. The CDR3 spans 16 residues. The CDR3 sequence is CASSEIVGFSNQPQHF. The CDR3 DNA is TGTGCCAGCAGTGAAATCGTCGGTTTTAGCAATCAGCCCCAGCATTTT.

This clonotype was seen at least ten times. The chain uses TRBV11-2 and TRBJ2-2; 9 nucleotides agree with TRBD2. The CDR3 runs to 16 residues. Per germline, CDR1 SGHAT and CDR2 FQNNGV. J gave up 3 bases and V 6 bases, and 8 bases lay outside the gene matches. The CDR3 sequence: CASSHIAGAHTGELFF. CDR3 DNA sequence: TGTGCCAGCAGTCACATAGCGGGAGCCCACACCGGGGAGCTGTTTTTT.